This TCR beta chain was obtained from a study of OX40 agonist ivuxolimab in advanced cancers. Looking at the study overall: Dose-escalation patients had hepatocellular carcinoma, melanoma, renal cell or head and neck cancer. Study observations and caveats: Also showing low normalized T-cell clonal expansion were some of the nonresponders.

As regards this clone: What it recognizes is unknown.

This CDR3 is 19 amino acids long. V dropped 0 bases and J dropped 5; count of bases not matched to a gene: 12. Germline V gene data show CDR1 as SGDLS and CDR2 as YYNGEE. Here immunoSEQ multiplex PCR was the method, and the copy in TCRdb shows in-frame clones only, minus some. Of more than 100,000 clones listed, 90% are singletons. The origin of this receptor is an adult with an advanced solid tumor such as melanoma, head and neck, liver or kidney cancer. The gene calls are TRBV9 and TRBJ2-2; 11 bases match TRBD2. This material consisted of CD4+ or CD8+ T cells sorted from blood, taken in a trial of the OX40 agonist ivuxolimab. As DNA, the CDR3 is TGTGCCAGCAGCGTAGCCTGGGGACTAGCGGAGGGGTGGACCGGGGAGCTGTTTTTT. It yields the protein CASSVAWGLAEGWTGELFF. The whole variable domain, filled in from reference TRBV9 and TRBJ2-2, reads DSGVTQTPKHLITATGQRVTLRCSPRSGDLSVYWYQQSLDQGLQFLIQYYNGEERAKGNILERFSAQQFPDLHSELNLSSLELGDSALYFCASSVAWGLAEGWTGELFFGEGSRLTVL.